Below, 25 T cell receptor beta chains from the same sample are listed, as sequenced in a study of blood T cell repertoires in COVID-19. Using immunoSEQ multiplex PCR, the repertoire was profiled, and TCRdb retains in-frame clones only, with some absent. There are fewer than 350,000 clones in the sample; around 86% occur only once, and about 3.2% lies in the top ten. Sample: peripheral blood. All receptors derive from a woman in her sixties or seventies with active or convalescent COVID-19.

CDR3 nucleotide sequence: TGTGCCAGTAGTATTCGGACAGGGAACACTGAAGCTTTCTTT. This translates into CASSIRTGNTEAFF. The rearrangement uses TRBV19 and TRBJ1-1; 7 positions match TRBD1. This CDR3 is 14 amino acids long. J was trimmed by 1 base and V by 3 bases; bases with no gene match: 2. The germline CDR1 and CDR2 sequences are LNHDA and SQIVND (reference sequence).

This clone has more than one count but fewer than ten. This chain connects TRBV30 to TRBJ2-1; D gene ambiguous. Germline assignment: CDR1 GTSNPN and CDR2 SVGIG (reference sequence). CDR3 size: 12 residues. Trimming removed 0 bases at V and 8 bases at J, with 8 bases between. For the CDR3, the DNA is TGTGCCTGGAGTGTACTCTCCTATGAGCAGTTCTTC. This codes for CAWSVLSYEQFF.

V gene TRBV7-3 combines with J gene TRBJ2-5; D perhaps matches TRBD1 (6 bases). Germline V gene lookup returns CDR1 SGHTA and CDR2 FQGTGA. The CDR3 sequence is 15 residues long. V was trimmed by 2 bases and J by 5 bases, leaving 15 bases between them. The CDR3: CASSLEGGMWETQYF. The CDR3 DNA is TGTGCCAGCAGCTTAGAAGGGGGTATGTGGGAGACCCAGTACTTC.

CDR3 DNA sequence: TGTGCCAGCAGCCCAGGGACAGAAAGTACCTACGAGCAGTACTTC. Encoded protein: CASSPGTESTYEQYF. The chain carries TRBV6-5 and TRBJ2-7; 7 positions agree with TRBD1. This CDR3 has 15 residues. Trimming at V came to 6 bases and at J to 2 bases, leaving 10 bases not matched to a gene. The germline V gene has CDR1 MNHEY and CDR2 SVGAGI.

The chain joins TRBV5-6 to TRBJ2-4; a weak D match, TRBD1 (6 bases). This CDR3 spans 16 amino acids. Trimming shortened V by 4 bases and J by 0 bases, and 14 bases separated the two germline ends. Germline CDR1 reads SGHDT; CDR2 reads YYEEEE. For the CDR3, the DNA is TGTGCCAGCAGCCTCCACAGGGAACTAGCCAAAAACATTCAGTACTTC. Encoded protein: CASSLHRELAKNIQYF.

This clone was seen once. The V gene is TRBV19, the J gene TRBJ1-5, with D perhaps matching TRBD1 (5 bases). The CDR3 contains 16 residues. Germline loops: CDR1 LNHDA, CDR2 SQIVND (reference sequence). V lost 2 bases to trimming and J lost 3 bases, with 14 bases between them. The CDR3: CASSIWGGTINQPQHF. CDR3 nucleotide sequence: TGTGCCAGTAGTATATGGGGGGGTACAATCAATCAGCCCCAGCATTTT.

This clone was counted a single time. The rearrangement links TRBV5-1 to TRBJ2-3, with 9 nucleotides matching TRBD2. CDR3 length: 16 amino acids. Germline CDR1 reads SGHRS; CDR2 reads YFSETQ. J gave up 2 bases and V 1 base, and 5 bases lay outside the gene matches. This chain's CDR3 is CASSLYSGGLTDTQYF. CDR3 DNA: TGCGCCAGCAGCTTGTATAGCGGGGGCCTCACAGATACGCAGTATTTT.

A single count supports this clone. The sample has other DNA sequences that encode this CDR3 too. The chain is built from TRBV6-6 and TRBJ2-1; the D is unclear. V was pared by 2 bases and J by 0 bases, with 8 bases between. The germline V gene encodes CDR1 MNHNY and CDR2 SVGAGI (reference sequence). The CDR3 is made up of 15 amino acids. In DNA form, the CDR3 reads TGTGCCAGCAGTTACGAGGCGAGCTCCTACAATGAGCAGTTCTTC. It codes for CASSYEASSYNEQFF.

This clone was picked up one time. This chain connects TRBV7-9 to TRBJ2-7; 11 bases are shared with TRBD2. This CDR3 is 16 amino acids long. V was pared by 5 bases and J by 4 bases, with 10 bases of the junction left unmatched. Germline CDR1 and CDR2: SEHNR and FQNEAQ (reference sequence). CDR3 residues: CASSLTTSGANYEQYF. DNA of the CDR3: TGTGCCAGCAGCCTGACGACTAGCGGGGCAAATTACGAGCAGTACTTC. Based on the CDR3 plus reference TRBV7-9 and TRBJ2-7, the full variable domain is DTGVSQNPRHKITKRGQNVTFRCDPISEHNRLYWYRQTLGQGPEFLTYFQNEAQLEKSRLLSDRFSAERPKGSFSTLEIQRTEQGDSAMYLCASSLTTSGANYEQYFGPGTRLTVT.

The chain employs TRBV7-3 and TRBJ2-7, with D maybe TRBD1 (8 bases). Germline CDR1 SGHTA, CDR2 FQGTGA. The germline V and J ends were trimmed by 4 bases and 3 bases, with 19 bases remaining between them. The CDR3 is 16 residues long. This CDR3 is CASSYQRDRINYEQYF. DNA for the CDR3: TGTGCCAGCAGCTACCAGCGGGACAGGATCAACTACGAGCAGTACTTC.

The J gene is TRBJ1-2, the V gene TRBV7-8; TRBD1 aligns across 7 bases. V lost 4 bases and J lost 5; bases outside the gene matches: 4. Per germline, CDR1 SGHVS and CDR2 FQNEAQ. The CDR3 has 13 amino acids. In DNA, the CDR3 is TGTGCCAGCAGCTCGACAGGGCGGTATGGCTACACCTTC. Amino acid sequence: CASSSTGRYGYTF.

The V and J genes are TRBV2 and TRBJ2-3; the D gene is possibly TRBD1 (5 bases). Trimming took off 8 bases at V and 9 bases at J, with 15 bases between the two ends. The CDR3 spans 12 residues. Germline CDR1 and CDR2: SNHLY and FYNNEI. The CDR3 protein is CASRTIPATQYF. As DNA, the CDR3 is TGTGCCAGCCGGACAATTCCGGCCACGCAGTATTTT.

This chain connects TRBV7-2 to TRBJ2-6; possibly TRBD1 for D (6 bases). Trimming stripped 6 bases from V and 0 bases from J, with 18 bases between. The CDR3 has 18 residues. Germline CDR1 SGHTA, CDR2 FQGNSA. DNA for the CDR3: TGTGCCAGCAGTTCGGACAGCGCCACCCTCTCTGGGGCCAACGTCCTGACTTTC. The encoded protein is CASSSDSATLSGANVLTF.

The CDR3, as DNA: TGTGCCTGGATGGCAGACAGGGCCCCTACTGAAGCTTTCTTT. Its protein is CAWMADRAPTEAFF. The V call is TRBV30, the J call TRBJ1-1, with TRBD1 matching over 7 bases. Germline loops: CDR1 GTSNPN, CDR2 SVGIG (reference sequence). There are 14 residues in the CDR3. V shed 4 bases and J 5 bases; nucleotides not matched to a gene: 10.

V is TRBV30 and J is TRBJ2-6; 9 nucleotides line up with TRBD1. With V trimmed by 5 bases and J by 2 bases, 4 bases remained unmatched. The CDR3 contains 15 residues. Germline V CDR1 and CDR2: GTSNPN, SVGIG (reference sequence). The chain's CDR3 is CAWGTGNAGANVLTF. In DNA form, the CDR3 reads TGTGCCTGGGGGACAGGGAACGCTGGGGCCAACGTCCTGACTTTC.

The chain carries TRBV7-9 and TRBJ2-3; 12 bases line up with TRBD2. Germline V gene sequence: CDR1 SEHNR, CDR2 FQNEAQ (reference sequence). After removal of 3 bases from V and 6 bases from J, the junction contained 7 bases not matched to a gene. The CDR3 has 16 amino acids. The CDR3 DNA sequence: TGTGCCAGCAGCTTCCCTAGCGGGGGGGTGAAGGATACGCAGTATTTT. Protein: CASSFPSGGVKDTQYF. Complete variable domain (other parts from reference TRBV7-9 and TRBJ2-3): DTGVSQNPRHKITKRGQNVTFRCDPISEHNRLYWYRQTLGQGPEFLTYFQNEAQLEKSRLLSDRFSAERPKGSFSTLEIQRTEQGDSAMYLCASSFPSGGVKDTQYFGPGTRLTVL.

The sample holds one count of this clone. The rearrangement joins TRBV16 to TRBJ1-2, with TRBD1 matching 8 bases. The CDR3 has 16 amino acids. The V gene end was trimmed by 2 bases and the J gene end by 4 bases; junction bases not matched to a gene: 9. CDR1 is KGHSY and CDR2 is FQNENV in the germline V gene. DNA for the CDR3: TGTGCCAGCAGCCAAAAATTGTCCGGGACAGGCTATGGCTACACCTTC. This sequence encodes CASSQKLSGTGYGYTF.

This chain links TRBV9 with TRBJ1-1, with TRBD1 matching over 9 bases. Germline V CDR1 and CDR2: SGDLS, YYNGEE. CDR3 length: 14 amino acids. The ends lost 2 bases at V and 4 bases at J; junction bases unmatched: 3. CDR3 sequence (DNA): TGTGCCAGCAGCGTCCTGACAGGGGGCACTGAAGCTTTCTTT. Its protein product is CASSVLTGGTEAFF.

The chain links TRBV11-2 to TRBJ2-7, with 10 bases aligning to TRBD1. With 5 bases clipped from V and 4 bases from J, the junction kept 8 bases outside the gene matches. Looked up from germline, CDR1 is SGHAT and CDR2 is FQNNGV. CDR3 size: 15 residues. The CDR3 nucleotides are TGTGCCAGCAGCCGCCGGGACAGGGGCTTGTACGAGCAGTACTTC. Translated, it gives CASSRRDRGLYEQYF.

This chain links TRBV11-2 with TRBJ1-1; perhaps TRBD1 as D (5 bases). Looked up from germline, CDR1 is SGHAT and CDR2 is FQNNGV. The CDR3 extends over 16 amino acids. Trimming took off 4 bases at V and 0 bases at J, with 15 bases between the two ends. The CDR3 DNA reads as TGTGCCAGCAGCTCAGTCGGGGGGTCGATGAACACTGAAGCTTTCTTT. Protein product: CASSSVGGSMNTEAFF.

This clone came up a few times. The chain combines TRBV5-1 with TRBJ2-2; 7 bases fit TRBD1. V was clipped by 0 bases and J by 3 bases; unmatched bases: 5. Per the germline V gene, CDR1 is SGHRS and CDR2 is YFSETQ. The CDR3 runs to 16 residues. CDR3 loop: CASSLEGQFDTGELFF. The CDR3 region has the DNA TGCGCCAGCAGCTTGGAGGGACAGTTCGACACCGGGGAGCTGTTTTTT.

The rearrangement uses TRBV24-1 and TRBJ2-3, with 10 positions matching TRBD1. The CDR3 consists of 15 residues. The junction had 0 bases not matched to a gene; V was cut back by 0 bases and J by 4 bases. CDR1 is KGHDR, CDR2 SFDVKD, per germline. Written as DNA, the CDR3 is TGTGCCACCAGTGATTTGGGGACAGGGGCAGATACGCAGTATTTT. Protein product: CATSDLGTGADTQYF.

This chain links TRBV9 with TRBJ1-3, with 8 bases matching TRBD1. J gave up 0 bases and V 0 bases, and 5 bases lay outside the gene matches. Germline loops: CDR1 SGDLS, CDR2 YYNGEE. The CDR3 consists of 17 residues. In DNA form, the CDR3 reads TGTGCCAGCAGCGTAGTAGGACAGGGAATCTCTGGAAACACCATATATTTT. Its protein product is CASSVVGQGISGNTIYF.

CDR3 region: CASSEAGGRTDTQYF. The CDR3 DNA reads as TGCGCCAGCAGTGAGGCCGGGGGGCGCACAGATACGCAGTATTTT. This chain links TRBV10-1 with TRBJ2-3; D might be TRBD2 (7 bases). With 2 bases removed from V and 1 base from J, the gap between germline ends came to 10 bases. CDR3 length equals 15 residues. Germline V gives CDR1 WNHNN, CDR2 SYGVQD (reference sequence).

CDR3 residues: CASSQDLLGDGQFF. CDR3 nucleotides: TGCGCCAGCAGCCAAGACCTACTAGGAGACGGACAGTTCTTC. V usage is TRBV4-3 and J usage is TRBJ2-1, with D possibly TRBD2 on 5 matching bases. This CDR3 is 14 amino acids long. The germline V gene encodes CDR1 LGHNA and CDR2 YSLEER. The V end lost 0 bases, the J end lost 13 bases, and 16 bases lay between the germline ends.